These T cell receptor beta chains were read from a single sample in a study of blood T cells in healthy people across ages. In TCRdb, the 5' RACE reads were re-called with MiXCR into one record per CDR3 protein. The sample holds fewer than 800,000 distinct CDR3 sequences; about half are singletons and the top ten take 30% to 40%. Sequenced material: blood. The receptors derive from a woman aged 55-69 years in good health. CDR3s include the opening cysteine and the closing phenylalanine or tryptophan. A D gene is named only where the DNA matches it firmly. Size is stated for part of the rows, as once, few or many counts, or as a class when the clone is expanded.

D gene: -; clone size: -; J gene: TRBJ2-5; V gene: TRBV21-1; CDR3 protein: CGVTETQYF; CDR3 DNA: TGTGGGGTGACGGAGACCCAGTACTTC
D gene: -; clone size: -; J gene: TRBJ2-1; V gene: TRBV7-9; CDR3 protein: CASSAVGPLGDEQFF; CDR3 DNA: TGTGCCAGCAGCGCCGTCGGACCATTGGGAGATGAGCAGTTCTTC
D gene: -; clone size: -; J gene: TRBJ1-2; V gene: TRBV5-1; CDR3 protein: CASSLDFFGYTF; CDR3 DNA: TGCGCCAGCAGCCTGGACTTTTTCGGCTACACCTTC
D gene: TRBD2; clone size: few; J gene: TRBJ2-6; V gene: TRBV9; CDR3 protein: CASSVGEGSGANVLTF; CDR3 DNA: TGTGCCAGCAGCGTAGGGGAGGGGTCTGGGGCCAACGTCCTGACTTTC
D gene: -; clone size: -; J gene: TRBJ2-7; V gene: TRBV27; CDR3 protein: CASRSGISSYEQYF; CDR3 DNA: TGTGCCAGCAGGTCGGGGATTAGCTCCTACGAGCAGTACTTC
D gene: -; clone size: -; J gene: TRBJ2-7; V gene: TRBV20-1; CDR3 protein: CSATPGAYYEQYF; CDR3 DNA: TGCAGTGCTACACCGGGGGCTTACTACGAGCAGTACTTC
D gene: -; clone size: -; J gene: TRBJ2-2; V gene: TRBV3-1; CDR3 protein: CASSFGQATGELFF; CDR3 DNA: TGTGCCAGCAGCTTCGGACAAGCCACCGGGGAGCTGTTTTTT
D gene: TRBD1; clone size: -; J gene: TRBJ1-1; V gene: TRBV28; CDR3 protein: CASSFRSGQANTEAFF; CDR3 DNA: TGTGCCAGCAGTTTCCGCTCCGGACAGGCGAACACTGAAGCTTTCTTT
D gene: -; clone size: -; J gene: TRBJ2-7; V gene: TRBV3-1; CDR3 protein: CASSQARAGDNEQYF; CDR3 DNA: TGTGCCAGCAGCCAAGCCAGGGCTGGGGACAATGAGCAGTACTTC
D gene: -; clone size: -; J gene: TRBJ2-7; V gene: TRBV6-5; CDR3 protein: CASSRAGTAASYEQYF; CDR3 DNA: TGTGCCAGCAGTAGAGCCGGGACGGCAGCCTCCTACGAGCAGTACTTC
D gene: -; clone size: few; J gene: TRBJ2-7; V gene: TRBV5-4; CDR3 protein: CASSLAGTHEQYF; CDR3 DNA: TGTGCCAGCAGCTTGGCTGGGACCCACGAGCAGTACTTC
D gene: TRBD1; clone size: -; J gene: TRBJ1-4; V gene: TRBV29-1; CDR3 protein: CSVAGTGSEKLFF; CDR3 DNA: TGCAGCGTGGCCGGGACAGGGAGTGAAAAACTGTTTTTT
D gene: TRBD1; clone size: -; J gene: TRBJ1-2; V gene: TRBV7-2; CDR3 protein: CASSPHRGGGYTF; CDR3 DNA: TGTGCCAGCAGCCCCCACAGGGGGGGAGGCTACACCTTC
D gene: -; clone size: -; J gene: TRBJ2-5; V gene: TRBV11-2; CDR3 protein: CASSLGGVGVRGETQYF; CDR3 DNA: TGTGCCAGCAGCTTAGGGGGTGTCGGGGTTCGAGGCGAGACCCAGTACTTC
D gene: TRBD2; clone size: -; J gene: TRBJ2-7; V gene: TRBV20-1; CDR3 protein: CGAMGLAGGLSEQYF; CDR3 DNA: TGCGGTGCGATGGGACTAGCGGGAGGCCTTTCCGAGCAGTACTTC
D gene: TRBD2; clone size: few; J gene: TRBJ2-3; V gene: TRBV18; CDR3 protein: CASSPPGTSGITDTQYF; CDR3 DNA: TGTGCCAGCTCACCACCCGGGACTAGCGGGATCACAGATACGCAGTATTTT
D gene: -; clone size: -; J gene: TRBJ2-7; V gene: TRBV12-3/TRBV12-4; CDR3 protein: CASSFGTPTYNEQYF; CDR3 DNA: TGTGCCAGCAGTTTTGGGACGCCGACCTACAATGAGCAGTACTTC
D gene: TRBD1; clone size: -; J gene: TRBJ2-7; V gene: TRBV6-5; CDR3 protein: CASSYSIRGQGISYEQYF; CDR3 DNA: TGTGCCAGCAGTTACTCGATAAGAGGACAGGGAATCTCCTACGAGCAGTACTTC
D gene: -; clone size: -; J gene: TRBJ2-7; V gene: TRBV27; CDR3 protein: CASSLWGGTASSYEQYF; CDR3 DNA: TGTGCCAGCAGTTTATGGGGAGGGACAGCAAGCTCCTACGAGCAGTACTTC
D gene: TRBD2; clone size: -; J gene: TRBJ2-3; V gene: TRBV28; CDR3 protein: CASSSAGLAGASAADTQYF; CDR3 DNA: TGTGCCAGCAGTTCCGCGGGGCTAGCGGGAGCCTCAGCCGCAGATACGCAGTATTTT
D gene: -; clone size: -; J gene: TRBJ1-1; V gene: TRBV5-1; CDR3 protein: CASSSNTNTEAFF; CDR3 DNA: TGCGCCAGCAGCTCAAACACGAACACTGAAGCTTTCTTT
D gene: TRBD1; clone size: few; J gene: TRBJ2-3; V gene: TRBV7-3; CDR3 protein: CASSPTGGTDTQYF; CDR3 DNA: TGTGCCAGCAGCCCTACAGGGGGCACAGATACGCAGTATTTT
D gene: TRBD1; clone size: few; J gene: TRBJ2-1; V gene: TRBV29-1; CDR3 protein: CSGLTGVDEQFF; CDR3 DNA: TGCAGCGGGCTGACAGGGGTCGATGAGCAGTTCTTC
D gene: -; clone size: -; J gene: TRBJ1-4; V gene: TRBV4-3; CDR3 protein: CASSQDPDSATNEKLFF; CDR3 DNA: TGCGCCAGCAGCCAAGACCCGGACAGTGCAACTAATGAAAAACTGTTTTTT
D gene: TRBD1; clone size: once; J gene: TRBJ1-2; V gene: TRBV20-1; CDR3 protein: CSAMTGGYGYTF; CDR3 DNA: TGCAGTGCTATGACAGGGGGCTATGGCTACACCTTC
D gene: TRBD2; clone size: -; J gene: TRBJ2-3; V gene: TRBV4-2; CDR3 protein: CASSHWIAGGPILDTQYF; CDR3 DNA: TGTGCCAGCAGTCACTGGATTGCGGGAGGGCCAATATTAGATACGCAGTATTTT
D gene: TRBD1; clone size: once; J gene: TRBJ2-1; V gene: TRBV6-2/TRBV6-3; CDR3 protein: CASSTAGTGENEQFF; CDR3 DNA: TGTGCCAGCAGTACGGCAGGGACAGGGGAGAATGAGCAGTTCTTC
D gene: TRBD2; clone size: -; J gene: TRBJ2-1; V gene: TRBV20-1; CDR3 protein: CSARTSNSDNEQFF; CDR3 DNA: TGCAGTGCACGGACTAGCAACTCTGACAATGAGCAGTTCTTC
D gene: -; clone size: -; J gene: TRBJ2-1; V gene: TRBV3-1; CDR3 protein: CASSQDDYRSEQFF; CDR3 DNA: TGTGCCAGCAGCCAAGATGACTACCGGTCCGAGCAGTTCTTC
D gene: -; clone size: -; J gene: TRBJ2-7; V gene: TRBV7-2; CDR3 protein: CASSPFFGGSYEQYF; CDR3 DNA: TGTGCCAGCAGCCCATTCTTCGGGGGCTCCTACGAGCAGTACTTC
D gene: TRBD1; clone size: few; J gene: TRBJ1-2; V gene: TRBV24-1; CDR3 protein: CATSENPGTGLHGYTF; CDR3 DNA: TGTGCCACCAGTGAAAACCCCGGGACAGGGTTACATGGCTACACCTTC
D gene: -; clone size: -; J gene: TRBJ2-7; V gene: TRBV2; CDR3 protein: CASTFFESGAYEQYF; CDR3 DNA: TGTGCCAGCACTTTCTTCGAGTCCGGAGCCTACGAGCAGTACTTC
D gene: -; clone size: -; J gene: TRBJ2-5; V gene: TRBV29-1; CDR3 protein: CSVDTPIRDEQYF; CDR3 DNA: TGCAGCGTGGATACACCGATCCGGGATGAGCAGTACTTC
D gene: -; clone size: many; J gene: TRBJ1-2; V gene: TRBV5-5; CDR3 protein: CASSPRTGADYGYTF; CDR3 DNA: TGTGCCAGCAGCCCCCGGACGGGGGCGGACTATGGCTACACCTTC
D gene: -; clone size: -; J gene: TRBJ2-3; V gene: TRBV29-1; CDR3 protein: CSGCPMQAGLLPTDTQYF; CDR3 DNA: TGCAGCGGGTGCCCCATGCAGGCGGGACTCCTCCCCACAGATACGCAGTATTTT
D gene: TRBD2; clone size: few; J gene: TRBJ2-5; V gene: TRBV4-3; CDR3 protein: CASSQRLAGADETQYF; CDR3 DNA: TGCGCCAGCAGCCAAAGGCTAGCGGGAGCGGATGAGACCCAGTACTTC
D gene: -; clone size: many; J gene: TRBJ2-3; V gene: TRBV9; CDR3 protein: CASSLVPDTQYF; CDR3 DNA: TGTGCCAGCAGCCTCGTCCCAGATACGCAGTATTTT
D gene: -; clone size: -; J gene: TRBJ2-7; V gene: TRBV4-3; CDR3 protein: CASSQDHGGEYEQYF; CDR3 DNA: TGCGCCAGCAGCCAAGATCATGGTGGAGAATACGAGCAGTACTTC
D gene: -; clone size: few; J gene: TRBJ2-6; V gene: TRBV2; CDR3 protein: CASSESTHGANVLTF; CDR3 DNA: TGTGCCAGCAGTGAAAGCACCCATGGGGCCAACGTCCTGACTTTC
D gene: -; clone size: few; J gene: TRBJ2-3; V gene: TRBV7-2; CDR3 protein: CASSLSVVASTDTQYF; CDR3 DNA: TGTGCCAGCAGCTTATCCGTAGTAGCTAGCACAGATACGCAGTATTTT
D gene: -; clone size: few; J gene: TRBJ1-2; V gene: TRBV20-1; CDR3 protein: CSARGQGEGYTF; CDR3 DNA: TGCAGTGCTAGGGGGCAGGGAGAAGGCTACACCTTC
D gene: -; clone size: -; J gene: TRBJ1-5; V gene: TRBV6-2/TRBV6-3; CDR3 protein: CASSYMGHQPQHF; CDR3 DNA: TGTGCCAGCAGTTATATGGGGCATCAGCCCCAGCATTTT
D gene: -; clone size: many; J gene: TRBJ1-1; V gene: TRBV29-1; CDR3 protein: CSVGDGGSFF; CDR3 DNA: TGCAGCGTTGGCGACGGGGGATCTTTCTTT
D gene: -; clone size: few; J gene: TRBJ2-2; V gene: TRBV20-1; CDR3 protein: CSVTGNTGELFF; CDR3 DNA: TGCAGTGTGACAGGGAACACCGGGGAGCTGTTTTTT
D gene: -; clone size: -; J gene: TRBJ2-6; V gene: TRBV12-3/TRBV12-4; CDR3 protein: CASRLAHSGANVLTF; CDR3 DNA: TGTGCCAGCAGACTAGCCCACTCTGGGGCCAACGTCCTGACTTTC
D gene: -; clone size: -; J gene: TRBJ1-1; V gene: TRBV7-9; CDR3 protein: CASSPAGGLNTEAFF; CDR3 DNA: TGTGCCAGCAGCCCGGCGGGAGGGTTGAATACTGAAGCTTTCTTT
D gene: -; clone size: -; J gene: TRBJ2-4; V gene: TRBV20-1; CDR3 protein: CSARRPNLAKNVQYF; CDR3 DNA: TGCAGTGCTAGACGTCCGAACCTAGCCAAAAACGTTCAGTACTTC
D gene: -; clone size: many; J gene: TRBJ1-2; V gene: TRBV27; CDR3 protein: CASTMRPSDGYTF; CDR3 DNA: TGTGCCAGCACCATGCGGCCTTCGGATGGCTACACCTTC
D gene: -; clone size: -; J gene: TRBJ1-2; V gene: TRBV28; CDR3 protein: CASVPQGWDGYTF; CDR3 DNA: TGTGCCAGCGTCCCACAGGGATGGGATGGCTACACCTTC
D gene: -; clone size: -; J gene: TRBJ1-6; V gene: TRBV28; CDR3 protein: CASSQQQGMNNSPLHF; CDR3 DNA: TGTGCCAGCAGCCAACAACAGGGTATGAATAATTCACCCCTCCACTTT
D gene: -; clone size: -; J gene: TRBJ2-2; V gene: TRBV27; CDR3 protein: CASSPRGSGNTGELFF; CDR3 DNA: TGTGCCAGCAGTCCCCGCGGTAGCGGGAACACCGGGGAGCTGTTTTTT
D gene: -; clone size: few; J gene: TRBJ2-1; V gene: TRBV5-6; CDR3 protein: CASSSLRLYNEQFF; CDR3 DNA: TGTGCCAGCAGCTCCTTAAGGCTCTACAATGAGCAGTTCTTC
D gene: TRBD2; clone size: -; J gene: TRBJ2-1; V gene: TRBV29-1; CDR3 protein: CSVGKGLAGGYEQFF; CDR3 DNA: TGCAGCGTCGGGAAAGGACTAGCGGGAGGCTATGAGCAGTTCTTC